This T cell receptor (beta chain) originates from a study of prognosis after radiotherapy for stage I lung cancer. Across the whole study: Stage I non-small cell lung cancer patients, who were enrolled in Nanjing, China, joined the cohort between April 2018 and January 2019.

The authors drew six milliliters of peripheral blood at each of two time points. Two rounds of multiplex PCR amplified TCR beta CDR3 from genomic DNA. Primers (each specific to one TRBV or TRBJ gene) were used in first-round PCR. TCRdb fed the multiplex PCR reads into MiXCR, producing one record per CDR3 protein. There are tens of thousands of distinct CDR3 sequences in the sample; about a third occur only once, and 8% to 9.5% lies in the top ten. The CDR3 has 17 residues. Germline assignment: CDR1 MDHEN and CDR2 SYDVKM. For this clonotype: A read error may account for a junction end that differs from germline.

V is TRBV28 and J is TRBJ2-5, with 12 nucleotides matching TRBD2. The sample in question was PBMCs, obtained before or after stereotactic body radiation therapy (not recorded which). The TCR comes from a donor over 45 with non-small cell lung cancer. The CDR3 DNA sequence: TGTGTCAGCAGTTTAGGGGCTCGACTAGCGGGAGCGGAGACACAGTACTTC. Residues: CVSSLGARLAGAETQYF.